These T cell receptor beta chains were read from a single sample in a study of T cell responses to AZD1222 COVID-19 vaccine. Repertoires were generated with immunoSEQ multiplex PCR, while TCRdb's copy carries only in-frame clones and drops some. The data hold over 110,000 clones, with just under 95% observed a single time. Source: peripheral blood, taken after recovery from COVID-19. These receptors were obtained from an adult who had recovered from COVID-19. CDR3s include the opening cysteine and the closing phenylalanine or tryptophan. Fields, in order: CDR3 protein, J gene, V gene.

CASRTGGNQPQHF TRBJ1-5 TRBV6-5
CASSLLRAGRDEKLFF TRBJ1-4 TRBV5-6
CASTVSTANTEAFF TRBJ1-1 TRBV4-2
CASSRYVGNMNTEAFF TRBJ1-1 TRBV2
CASSRTGGNQPQHF TRBJ1-5 TRBV19
CASSRTGTGVYEQYF TRBJ2-7 TRBV7-3
CASSWGRATANTGELFF TRBJ2-2 TRBV28
CASSLGGDGELFF TRBJ2-2 TRBV12-3/TRBV12-4
CAWRGGYGYTF TRBJ1-2 TRBV30
CASSLEGDKTQYF TRBJ2-5 TRBV12-3/TRBV12-4